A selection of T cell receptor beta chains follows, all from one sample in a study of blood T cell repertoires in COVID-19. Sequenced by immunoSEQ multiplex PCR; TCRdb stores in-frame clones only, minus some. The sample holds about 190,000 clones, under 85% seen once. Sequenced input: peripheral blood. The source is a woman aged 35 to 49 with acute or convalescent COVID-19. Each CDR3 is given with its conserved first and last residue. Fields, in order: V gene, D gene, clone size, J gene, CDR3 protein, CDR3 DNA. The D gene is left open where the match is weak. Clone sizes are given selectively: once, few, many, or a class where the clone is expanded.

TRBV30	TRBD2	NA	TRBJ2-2	CAWTGKGPGGTGELFF	TGTGCCTGGACCGGGAAGGGCCCGGGGGGCACCGGGGAGCTGTTTTTT
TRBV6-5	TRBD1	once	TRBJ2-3	CATKYRGVTDTQYF	TGTGCCACAAAATACAGGGGCGTCACAGATACGCAGTATTTT
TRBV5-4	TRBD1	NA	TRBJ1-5	CASSSGQGNYSNQPQHF	TGTGCCAGCAGCTCGGGACAGGGCAACTATAGCAATCAGCCCCAGCATTTT
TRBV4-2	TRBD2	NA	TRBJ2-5	CASSQSITSLAGGQETQYF	TGTGCCAGCAGCCAAAGCATTACGTCGCTAGCGGGGGGCCAAGAGACCCAGTACTTC
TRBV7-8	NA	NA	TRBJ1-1	CASSPGDGRTEAFF	TGTGCCAGCAGCCCAGGGGACGGCCGGACTGAAGCTTTCTTT
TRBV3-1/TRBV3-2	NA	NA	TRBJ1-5	CASSPVGRTSSNQPQHF	TGTGCCAGCAGCCCAGTGGGGCGCACAAGCAGTAATCAGCCCCAGCATTTT
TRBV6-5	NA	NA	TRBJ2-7	CASSSGGTATYEQYF	TGTGCCAGCTCCTCAGGGGGGACGGCGACCTACGAGCAGTACTTC
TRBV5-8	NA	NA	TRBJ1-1	CAREVRRPTDTEAFF	TGTGCCAGGGAGGTTCGGAGACCGACTGACACTGAAGCTTTCTTT
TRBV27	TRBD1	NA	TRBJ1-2	CASSETGDYGYTF	TGTGCCAGCAGTGAGACAGGGGACTATGGCTACACCTTC
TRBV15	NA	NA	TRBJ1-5	CATSRGKGEPQHF	TGTGCCACCAGCAGAGGGAAGGGGGAGCCCCAGCATTTT
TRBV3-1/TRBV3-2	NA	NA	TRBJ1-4	CASSQGPQTNEKLFF	TGTGCCAGCAGCCAAGGGCCGCAAACTAATGAAAAACTGTTTTTT
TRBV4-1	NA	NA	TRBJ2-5	CASSPHLTTGAETQYF	TGCGCCAGCAGTCCCCACCTAACGACAGGAGCAGAGACCCAGTACTTC
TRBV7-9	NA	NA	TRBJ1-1	CASSPRTGMDTEAFF	TGTGCCAGCAGCCCCAGAACAGGGATGGACACTGAAGCTTTCTTT
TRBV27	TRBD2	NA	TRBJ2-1	CASSFLAGGLGEQFF	TGTGCCAGCAGTTTCCTAGCGGGAGGGCTTGGTGAGCAGTTCTTC
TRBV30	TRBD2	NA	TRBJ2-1	CAWAGTRKIVARNEQFF	TGTGCCTGGGCCGGGACTAGAAAAATTGTCGCCCGAAATGAGCAGTTCTTC
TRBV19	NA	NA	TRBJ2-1	CASSPTNNEQFF	TGTGCCAGTAGTCCCACTAACAATGAGCAGTTCTTC
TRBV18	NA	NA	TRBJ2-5	CASSPGVQETQYF	TGTGCCAGCTCACCCGGAGTCCAAGAGACCCAGTACTTC
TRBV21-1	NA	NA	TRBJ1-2	CASSTTARQGACGYTF	TGTGCCAGCAGCACGACAGCAAGGCAGGGGGCCTGTGGCTACACCTTC
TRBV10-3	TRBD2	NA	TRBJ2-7	CASGTSGYEQYF	TGTGCCAGCGGGACTAGCGGGTACGAGCAGTACTTC
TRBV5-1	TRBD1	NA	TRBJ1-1	CASRQGERTEAFF	TGCGCCAGCAGGCAGGGGGAGAGGACTGAAGCTTTCTTT
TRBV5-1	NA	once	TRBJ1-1	CASSLARGWDTEAFF	TGCGCCAGCAGCTTGGCGAGGGGGTGGGACACTGAAGCTTTCTTT
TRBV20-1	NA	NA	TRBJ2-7	CSARQGPEQYF	TGCAGTGCTAGACAGGGTCCCGAGCAGTACTTC
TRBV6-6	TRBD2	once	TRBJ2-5	CASSPGRTSGGARETQYF	TGTGCCAGCAGTCCAGGCCGGACTAGCGGGGGGGCCCGAGAGACCCAGTACTTC
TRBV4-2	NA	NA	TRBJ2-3	CASSQEGRFGTDTQYF	TGTGCCAGCAGCCAAGAGGGGAGGTTCGGTACAGATACGCAGTATTTT
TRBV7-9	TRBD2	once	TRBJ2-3	CASSLSGADTQYF	TGTGCCAGCAGCCTTAGCGGGGCAGATACGCAGTATTTT
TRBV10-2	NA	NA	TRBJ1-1	CASSLKVVRSLLEAFF	TGCGCCAGCAGTCTCAAGGTGGTGCGGTCTTTACTTGAAGCTTTCTTT
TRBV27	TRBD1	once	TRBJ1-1	CASSGQGWNTEAFF	TGTGCCAGCAGTGGACAGGGGTGGAACACTGAAGCTTTCTTT
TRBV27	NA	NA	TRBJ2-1	CASSLSGQTYNEQFF	TGTGCCAGCAGTTTATCAGGACAGACTTACAATGAGCAGTTCTTC
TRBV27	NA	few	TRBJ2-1	CASTERGGAYNEQFF	TGTGCCAGCACCGAGAGAGGGGGGGCGTACAATGAGCAGTTCTTC
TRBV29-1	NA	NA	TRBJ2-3	CSVEDAGGAADTQYF	TGCAGCGTTGAAGATGCTGGAGGCGCCGCAGATACGCAGTATTTT
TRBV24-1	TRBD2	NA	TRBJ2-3	CATSGRLAGGGTDTQYF	TGTGCCACCAGTGGTAGGCTAGCGGGGGGGGGCACAGATACGCAGTATTTT
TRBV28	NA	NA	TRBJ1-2	CASSFYREGYGYTF	TGTGCCAGCAGTTTTTACAGGGAGGGCTATGGCTACACCTTC
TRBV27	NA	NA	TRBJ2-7	CASSLALSSYEQYF	TGTGCCAGCAGCCTAGCATTAAGCTCCTACGAGCAGTACTTC
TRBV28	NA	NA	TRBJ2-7	CASSLRLQRGYEQYF	TGTGCCAGCAGTTTAAGGTTGCAGAGAGGATACGAGCAGTACTTC
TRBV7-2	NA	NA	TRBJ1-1	CASSLARAGNTEAFF	TGTGCCAGCAGCTTAGCGAGGGCGGGGAACACTGAAGCTTTCTTT
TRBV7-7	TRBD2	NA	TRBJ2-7	CASSPAGAPEMGEQYF	TGTGCCAGCAGCCCAGCGGGAGCTCCAGAAATGGGAGAGCAGTACTTC
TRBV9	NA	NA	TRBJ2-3	CASSVVGEADTQYF	TGTGCCAGCAGCGTAGTGGGGGAGGCAGATACGCAGTATTTT
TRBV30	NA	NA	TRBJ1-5	CAWSETGHQPQHF	TGTGCCTGGAGTGAAACAGGCCATCAGCCCCAGCATTTT
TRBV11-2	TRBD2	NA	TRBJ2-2	CASTLRGVAGGPTGELFF	TGTGCCAGCACCCTAAGGGGGGTAGCGGGAGGGCCGACCGGGGAGCTGTTTTTT
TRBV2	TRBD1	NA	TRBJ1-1	CASIKTGRNTEAFF	TGTGCCAGCATAAAGACAGGGCGGAACACTGAAGCTTTCTTT
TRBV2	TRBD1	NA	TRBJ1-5	CASSEETGNQPQHF	TGTGCCAGCAGTGAAGAGACAGGGAATCAGCCCCAGCATTTT
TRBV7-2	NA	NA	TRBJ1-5	CASSLVTANQPQHF	TGTGCCAGCAGCTTAGTGACAGCCAATCAGCCCCAGCATTTT
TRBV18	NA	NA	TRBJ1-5	CASSPRRTDDQPQHF	TGTGCCAGCTCACCCCGAAGGACAGACGACCAGCCCCAGCATTTT
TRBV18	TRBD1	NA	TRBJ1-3	CASSPLGQGAPGNTIYF	TGTGCCAGCTCACCCCTAGGGCAGGGGGCCCCTGGAAACACCATATATTTT
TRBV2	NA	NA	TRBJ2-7	CASSPLGGQDRGFYEQYF	TGTGCCAGCAGTCCGCTCGGCGGTCAGGACAGAGGATTTTACGAGCAGTACTTC
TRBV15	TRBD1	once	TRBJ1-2	CATSRDSGTGNYGYTF	TGTGCCACCAGCAGAGATAGCGGGACAGGGAACTATGGCTACACCTTC
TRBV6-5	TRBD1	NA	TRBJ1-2	CASSYSGQGGYGYTF	TGTGCCAGCAGTTACTCTGGACAGGGCGGCTATGGCTACACCTTC
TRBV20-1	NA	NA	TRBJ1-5	CSASSENNQPQHF	TGCAGTGCTAGTTCGGAGAACAATCAGCCCCAGCATTTT